The rows below give T cell receptor beta chains drawn from one sample of a study of cytomegalovirus exposure and HLA in healthy donors. The data were produced by immunoSEQ multiplex PCR, yet TCRdb's version contains in-frame clones alone and is incomplete. The ten most abundant clones cover approximately 2% of a sample with 40,000 to 50,000 clones. Specimen: PBMCs. The receptors derive from a woman aged 25 to 39 in good health and CMV-seronegative. The CDR3 runs from the conserved cysteine through the conserved F or W. The D gene is left open where the match is weak.

V gene,J gene,D gene,CDR3 protein
TRBV27,TRBJ2-1,TRBD2,CASIAGGLAANEQFF
TRBV29-1,TRBJ2-4,NA,CSVDRGDIQYF
TRBV7-2,TRBJ2-2,TRBD2,CASGTSGKAGELFF
TRBV5-6,TRBJ1-1,TRBD1,CASSLGQVTEAFF
TRBV7-2,TRBJ2-7,NA,CASSSNRGYEQYF
TRBV27,TRBJ2-1,NA,CASSFEGGATRAYNEQFF
TRBV18,TRBJ2-1,TRBD2,CASSPLSGIYNEQFF
TRBV4-1,TRBJ2-1,TRBD1,CASSQRQGGGFEQFF
TRBV28,TRBJ2-7,NA,CASSSAYEQYF
TRBV30,TRBJ2-7,TRBD2,CAWGTGASGRHEQYF
TRBV27,TRBJ2-7,TRBD2,CASSLAGGYSDEQYF
TRBV4-1,TRBJ2-1,TRBD2,CASRKAWRELSYNEQFF
TRBV13,TRBJ2-7,TRBD2,CASSLTITIAGDEQYF
TRBV6-1,TRBJ1-5,NA,CASSELGGKGPQHF
TRBV4-3,TRBJ2-1,NA,CASSREVADYNEQFF
TRBV19,TRBJ1-3,NA,CASSISRGSGNTIYF
TRBV29-1,TRBJ2-5,TRBD2,CSVRLALKETQYF
TRBV11-2,TRBJ2-7,TRBD2,CASSRPGLAGESAYEQYF
TRBV5-1,TRBJ1-5,TRBD1,CASSEGTGFVQPQHF
TRBV5-1,TRBJ2-1,TRBD1,CASNRGLSYNEQFF
TRBV9,TRBJ2-3,TRBD2,CASSVGGSGNTDTQYF
TRBV7-2,TRBJ2-5,NA,CASSLDSSSRETQYF
TRBV14,TRBJ2-3,TRBD2,CASSQAGAGDTQYF
TRBV5-1,TRBJ2-7,TRBD1,CASSDGTGFEQYF
TRBV30,TRBJ1-2,NA,CAWSSGNYGYTF
TRBV19,TRBJ1-5,NA,CASSIQDRRQPPQHF
TRBV29-1,TRBJ1-3,NA,CSVAGPGNTIYF
TRBV18,TRBJ2-7,TRBD2,CASALTGTSVTYEQYF
TRBV29-1,TRBJ2-1,NA,CSVRGIANNEQFF
TRBV9,TRBJ2-2,TRBD1,CASSVSGTGSTGELFF
TRBV29-1,TRBJ2-7,NA,CSVTAAGEQYF
TRBV30,TRBJ1-2,TRBD1,CAWSSWDSDGYTF
TRBV28,TRBJ1-2,NA,CASSTTGIWVYGYTF
TRBV7-9,TRBJ2-7,NA,CASSPRSYEQYF
TRBV19,TRBJ1-2,NA,CASSIDSTAEVYGYTF
TRBV4-3,TRBJ2-1,NA,CASSRDYSEYREQFF
TRBV7-8,TRBJ1-5,TRBD1,CASSRDSGDRQPQHF
TRBV19,TRBJ1-5,NA,CASSSQINQPQHF
TRBV4-1,TRBJ1-1,NA,CASNGGYEAFF
TRBV11-1,TRBJ1-1,NA,CASSFGRNTEAFF
TRBV6-5,TRBJ2-1,NA,CASSRQITAYNEQFF
TRBV4-1,TRBJ2-1,TRBD2,CASSQGGLAATYNEQFF
TRBV6-5,TRBJ1-4,NA,CASSGLGEKLFF
TRBV25-1,TRBJ1-1,NA,CASSGGQSPGTEAFF
TRBV2,TRBJ1-3,TRBD1,CASSPGQGSGNTIYF
TRBV6-5,TRBJ1-1,TRBD1,CASSLGSGGRTEAFF
TRBV6-5,TRBJ2-1,NA,CASRVRGSGDNEQFF
TRBV27,TRBJ2-7,NA,CASSFRLAYEQYF
TRBV29-1,TRBJ1-2,TRBD1,CSVEGTGVGYGYTF
TRBV6-5,TRBJ1-2,NA,CASRKGVHYGYTF
TRBV4-3,TRBJ2-7,TRBD1,CASSQGQGVSYEQYF
TRBV4-1,TRBJ1-1,NA,CASSQPWRGGEAFF
TRBV28,TRBJ2-4,TRBD2,CASRVTGTSGRGNIQYF
TRBV4-1,TRBJ1-1,NA,CASSQDRARGNTEAFF
TRBV7-8,TRBJ1-5,TRBD1,CASSLGQLNQPQHF
TRBV18,TRBJ2-2,NA,CASSPLEDWELFF
TRBV28,TRBJ2-2,NA,CASSLSGYTGELFF